A selection of T cell receptor beta chains follows, all from one sample in a study of cytomegalovirus exposure and HLA in healthy donors. The table came from immunoSEQ multiplex PCR; TCRdb's copy has only in-frame clones and leaves some out. The sample contains around 200,000 clones, roughly 88% of which appear only once. Material for sequencing was PBMCs. The receptors were sampled from a woman aged 18 to 35 in good health and CMV-seronegative. Both conserved end residues are part of each CDR3. D genes are given only for firm matches. Size tells how often a clone was seen (once, few, many) or the class of an expanded clone, and some rows leave it out.

j_gene	abundance	d_gene	v_gene	CDR3aa	CDR3nt
TRBJ2-7	once	TRBD1	TRBV28	CASSPTGLLSYEQYF	TGTGCCAGCAGTCCGACAGGGTTACTCTCCTACGAGCAGTACTTC
TRBJ2-7	-	TRBD1	TRBV27	CASSFGTGVPYEQYF	TGTGCCAGCAGTTTTGGGACAGGGGTCCCCTACGAGCAGTACTTC
TRBJ2-1	-	-	TRBV2	CASSRGIGIYNEQFF	TGTGCCAGCAGTAGGGGGATTGGAATATACAATGAGCAGTTCTTC
TRBJ2-2	-	-	TRBV9	CASSVAPRAGSGELFF	TGTGCCAGCAGCGTAGCCCCTCGGGCAGGGTCCGGGGAGCTGTTTTTT
TRBJ2-3	-	TRBD1	TRBV19	CASSIGQGARTQYF	TGTGCCAGTAGTATCGGACAGGGGGCTCGGACGCAGTATTTT
TRBJ2-7	-	TRBD1	TRBV27	CASSLSGDSSYEQYF	TGTGCCAGCAGTTTATCCGGGGACAGCTCCTACGAGCAGTACTTC
TRBJ2-7	once	-	TRBV30	CAWSNGKPYEQYF	TGTGCCTGGAGCAACGGGAAACCCTACGAGCAGTACTTC
TRBJ2-7	-	-	TRBV28	CASSLPLKAYEQYF	TGTGCCAGCAGTCTACCACTAAAGGCCTACGAGCAGTACTTC
TRBJ2-7	-	-	TRBV6-5	CASSYSRHPGYEQYF	TGTGCCAGCAGTTACTCGAGGCATCCCGGCTACGAGCAGTACTTC
TRBJ2-2	-	TRBD2	TRBV6-1	CACKAGLLTGELFF	TGTGCTTGCAAAGCGGGACTTCTCACCGGGGAGCTGTTTTTT
TRBJ2-5	-	TRBD2	TRBV4-1	CASSFGLAGPLGETQYF	TGCGCCAGCAGCTTCGGACTAGCGGGACCCTTAGGAGAGACCCAGTACTTC
TRBJ2-3	-	-	TRBV4-1	CASSRSPLGDTQYF	TGCGCCAGCAGCCGGTCACCTCTCGGGGATACGCAGTATTTT
TRBJ2-7	-	TRBD1	TRBV4-2	CASSQAADRVVSYEQYF	TGTGCCAGCAGCCAAGCGGCGGACAGGGTCGTGTCCTACGAGCAGTACTTC
TRBJ2-7	-	TRBD2	TRBV5-1	CASSLARTSGRSYEQYF	TGCGCCAGCAGCTTGGCCCGAACTAGCGGGAGATCCTACGAGCAGTACTTC
TRBJ1-1	-	-	TRBV4-3	CASSPSRGGRMAEAFF	TGCGCCAGCAGCCCGTCTCGGGGGGGGCGTATGGCTGAAGCTTTCTTT
TRBJ2-1	-	TRBD1	TRBV27	CASSLGTGVYNEQFF	TGTGCCAGCAGCCTAGGGACAGGGGTCTACAATGAGCAGTTCTTC
TRBJ2-7	-	-	TRBV7-2	CASSLALLGNSYEQYF	TGTGCCAGCAGCTTAGCCCTACTAGGGAACTCCTACGAGCAGTACTTC
TRBJ1-2	-	-	TRBV2	CASSEISESYGYTF	TGTGCCAGCAGTGAAATCTCTGAGAGCTATGGCTACACCTTC
TRBJ1-1	-	-	TRBV4-1	CASRQGEFPIQEAFF	TGCGCCAGCAGACAGGGCGAATTCCCCATCCAAGAAGCTTTCTTT
TRBJ2-1	-	TRBD2	TRBV27	CASMGLAGYNEQFF	TGTGCCAGCATGGGGCTAGCGGGATACAATGAGCAGTTCTTC
TRBJ2-7	-	-	TRBV7-9	CASSLGGSGIYEQYF	TGTGCCAGCAGCTTAGGTGGTTCGGGGATCTACGAGCAGTACTTC
TRBJ2-5	-	TRBD2	TRBV6-5	CASSHAGGPGETQYF	TGTGCCAGCAGTCACGCGGGAGGGCCGGGAGAGACCCAGTACTTC
TRBJ1-1	-	-	TRBV6-1	CASRGQLNTEAFF	TGTGCCAGCAGAGGACAGTTGAACACTGAAGCTTTCTTT
TRBJ2-1	once	TRBD2	TRBV5-1	CASSGGTTNEQFF	TGCGCCAGCAGCGGCGGGACTACCAATGAGCAGTTCTTC
TRBJ2-5	-	TRBD2	TRBV27	CASQALTSGRRETQYF	TGTGCCAGCCAGGCTTTGACTAGCGGGAGAAGAGAGACCCAGTACTTC
TRBJ1-5	-	-	TRBV15	CATSRHGGVQPQHF	TGTGCCACCAGCAGACATGGGGGGGTTCAGCCCCAGCATTTT
TRBJ2-7	-	TRBD1	TRBV25-1	CASSTTGAYEQYF	TGTGCCAGCAGTACAACAGGGGCCTACGAGCAGTACTTC
TRBJ2-1	few	-	TRBV7-9	CASHLGPGRSGNEQFF	TGTGCCAGCCACCTAGGTCCAGGGAGGTCGGGCAATGAGCAGTTCTTC
TRBJ1-5	few	-	TRBV2	CASSEKRTAQPQHF	TGTGCCAGCAGTGAAAAGAGGACAGCCCAGCCCCAGCATTTT
TRBJ2-7	-	TRBD1	TRBV4-2	CASSRGDSSYEQYF	TGTGCCAGCAGCCGTGGGGACAGCTCCTACGAGCAGTACTTC
TRBJ2-3	-	-	TRBV15	CATRGSRADTQYF	TGTGCCACCAGAGGATCGAGGGCAGATACGCAGTATTTT
TRBJ2-1	-	-	TRBV5-1	CASSLRTEVQPNEQFF	TGCGCCAGCAGCTTGAGGACGGAGGTTCAGCCCAATGAGCAGTTCTTC
TRBJ1-2	-	-	TRBV27	CASSLIGTNGGYTF	TGTGCCAGCAGTTTAATCGGGACAAACGGTGGCTACACCTTC
TRBJ2-7	-	-	TRBV28	CASSFHYEQYF	TGTGCCAGCAGTTTCCACTACGAGCAGTACTTC
TRBJ2-7	once	-	TRBV28	CASSTDTYEQYF	TGTGCCAGCAGTACAGACACCTACGAGCAGTACTTC
TRBJ1-2	-	TRBD1	TRBV28	CASRESGGLGYTF	TGTGCCAGCAGGGAGTCAGGGGGCCTTGGCTACACCTTC
TRBJ2-7	-	-	TRBV2	CASRRGLDPYEQYF	TGTGCCAGTCGCAGGGGCCTTGACCCCTACGAGCAGTACTTC
TRBJ1-1	-	TRBD1	TRBV4-1	CASSLGPGTGWPEAFF	TGCGCCAGCAGCCTCGGTCCCGGGACAGGGTGGCCTGAAGCTTTCTTT
TRBJ2-1	-	TRBD2	TRBV2	CASSDGGLAGGYNEQFF	TGTGCCAGCAGTGATGGGGGACTAGCGGGAGGGTACAATGAGCAGTTCTTC
TRBJ2-1	-	TRBD2	TRBV5-5	CASSPGLAGVNNEQFF	TGTGCCAGCAGCCCAGGACTAGCGGGAGTGAACAATGAGCAGTTCTTC
TRBJ2-5	-	-	TRBV7-2	CASSLTGIEQGTQYF	TGTGCCAGCAGCCTAACAGGGATTGAACAGGGGACCCAGTACTTC
TRBJ1-5	-	TRBD1	TRBV5-1	CASSWKDRDDSNQPQHF	TGCGCCAGCAGCTGGAAGGACAGGGATGATAGCAATCAGCCCCAGCATTTT
TRBJ1-2	few	-	TRBV7-9	CASSQGTFYGYTF	TGTGCCAGCAGCCAAGGGACTTTTTATGGCTACACCTTC
TRBJ1-1	few	-	TRBV6-5	CASSYSGRFTEAFF	TGTGCCAGCAGTTACTCGGGGCGCTTCACTGAAGCTTTCTTT
TRBJ1-1	-	TRBD1	TRBV9	CASSERQGAVEGTEAFF	TGTGCCAGCAGCGAGCGACAGGGGGCCGTGGAAGGCACTGAAGCTTTCTTT
TRBJ1-5	-	-	TRBV4-1	CASSQDLADNQPQHF	TGCGCCAGCAGCCAAGACTTGGCAGACAATCAGCCCCAGCATTTT
TRBJ1-1	many	TRBD1	TRBV5-5	CASSLEGQLNTEAFF	TGTGCCAGCAGCTTGGAGGGACAGTTGAACACTGAAGCTTTCTTT
TRBJ2-1	-	TRBD1	TRBV25-1	CASSQDRALGEQFF	TGTGCCAGCAGTCAGGACAGGGCTTTGGGGGAGCAGTTCTTC
TRBJ2-1	-	-	TRBV7-9	CASTRSTYNEQFF	TGTGCCAGCACCAGAAGTACCTACAATGAGCAGTTCTTC
TRBJ2-5	-	-	TRBV10-2	CASSESTGSSGETQYF	TGCGCCAGCAGTGAGTCGACAGGATCGTCCGGTGAGACCCAGTACTTC
TRBJ2-1	-	TRBD2	TRBV5-1	CASRNGTSGYNEQFF	TGCGCCAGCAGGAACGGGACTAGCGGCTACAATGAGCAGTTCTTC